The T cell receptor (beta chain) described here comes from a study of blood T cell repertoires in COVID-19. This CDR3 is 12 amino acids long. Looked up from germline, CDR1 is LGHDT and CDR2 is YNNKEL (reference sequence). V was pared by 11 bases and J by 5 bases, with 8 bases of the junction left unmatched. As handled by the study authors: Reference gene primer amplification gave estimated nucleated cell counts. Method: immunoSEQ multiplex PCR; TCRdb's copy keeps in-frame clones and lacks some. D and trimming were read from the DNA, whereas the V and J calls and clone size are those reported in that table. The sample has tens of thousands of clones; over 70% are singletons.

The sequenced material came from peripheral blood. This chain connects TRBV3-1 (or the pseudogene TRBV3-2) to TRBJ1-1, with 7 nucleotides matching TRBD1. The TCR sequence derives from a woman between 65 and 79 years old with acute or convalescent COVID-19. CDR3 region: CAATQQGTEAFF. CDR3 nucleotide sequence: TGTGCCGCGACCCAACAGGGGACTGAAGCTTTCTTT.